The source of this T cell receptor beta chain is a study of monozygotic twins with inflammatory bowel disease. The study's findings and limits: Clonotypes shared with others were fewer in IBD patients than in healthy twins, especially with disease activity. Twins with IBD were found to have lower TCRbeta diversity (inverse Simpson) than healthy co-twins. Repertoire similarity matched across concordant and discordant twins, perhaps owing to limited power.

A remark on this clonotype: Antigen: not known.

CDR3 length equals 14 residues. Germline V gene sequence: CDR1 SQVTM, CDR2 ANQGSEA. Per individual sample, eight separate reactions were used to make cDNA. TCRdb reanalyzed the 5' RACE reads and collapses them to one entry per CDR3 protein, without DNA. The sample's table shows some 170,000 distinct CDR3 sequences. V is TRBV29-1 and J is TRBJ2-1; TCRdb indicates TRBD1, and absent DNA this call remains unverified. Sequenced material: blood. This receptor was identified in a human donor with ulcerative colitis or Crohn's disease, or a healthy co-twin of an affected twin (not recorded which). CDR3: CSVEGGGFYNEQFF.